This record covers a single T cell receptor (beta chain). The antigen it binds to is not known. No base qualities exist here, and no much larger clone lies one base off it. The entry originates in a study of blood T cell repertoires in COVID-19 (dated by TCRdb to the early 2020s). For context, the study as a whole: The collaborator samples originated in the United States, Italy and Spain and spanned the acute and convalescent phases of COVID-19. The repertoires were released in a freely available public database intended as a resource for research on the immune response to SARS-CoV-2. The samples were drawn from two sources: the first 160 participants of the ongoing ImmuneRACE study, and 950 to 1,500 subjects contributed by 6 global collaborators. The prospective study material was composed of cDNA or gDNA derived from T cells, B-cell-depleted T cells, or PBMCs. The dataset comprised deeply sampled blood TCRbeta repertoires from subjects exposed to, actively infected with, or recovered from COVID-19. Nearly every sample came with metadata listing a de-identified subject ID, COVID-19 status, age in years and sex. HLA class I and class II types, where available, came from metadata supplied by the sample provider rather than from assay-based typing.

The immunoSEQ Assay, a bias-controlled multiplex PCR, was used to amplify TCRbeta CDR3 regions from genomic DNA. The paper's data handling went like this. The number of nucleated cells in each sample was estimated from the amplification of reference gene primers within the assay. To quantify the absolute abundance of each unique TCRbeta CDR3 rearrangement, sequence reads were collapsed and filtered. For each sample, productive Simpson clonality was calculated by taking the square root of Simpson's diversity index across productive rearrangements. TCRdb took this table from immuneACCESS and kept in-frame rearrangements with V and J called. Such tables lack part of the clones; where checked against another copy, unresolved V genes explain under half of the gap, and the rest is unexplained. That table is the source of V, J and clone size, and D and trimming were worked out from the DNA. The sample yields some 170,000 clones; roughly 82% were counted once. The ten biggest clones cover approximately 9.1% of the sample.

Paper-wide results and their limitations: Clinical and demographic metadata were provided uncurated, with the amount varying by source and participant.

Whole blood was collected in K2EDTA tubes by collaborating institutions according to the institutions' own protocols. For TCRbeta analysis, collaborators shipped samples in one of three forms: frozen whole blood, isolated PBMCs, or DNA extracted from either of those sample types. Inclusive of the bounding cysteine and phenylalanine, the CDR3 is 16 residues long. The retained sequence is limited to the CDR3, 48 bases, with the frame set at the first base. For CDR1 and CDR2, the germline V gene (reference sequence) lists MNHNY and SVGAGI. V is pruned by 6 bases and J by 5 bases, leaving 13 bases of the junction without a gene match.

The receptor comes from a woman in her 70s with acute or convalescent COVID-19. Sequencing was done on a sample of peripheral blood. Rearrangement joined TRBV6-6 to TRBJ2-5, with 9 bases matching TRBD2. CDR3 region: CASRIAGGGFGETQYF. Here is the DNA: TGTGCCAGCAGAATCGCGGGAGGGGGGTTTGGGGAGACCCAGTACTTC.